This T cell receptor beta chain was captured by sequencing in a study of response to subunit inactivated influenza vaccine. Study-level results: It was suggested by the authors that few new T cells are recruited by each seasonal influenza vaccination.

Germline V gives CDR1 SGHDT, CDR2 YYEEEE. The CDR3 is 16 residues long. Unmatched junction bases numbered 5, after V lost 4 bases and J lost 1 base. In TCRdb, the RT-PCR reads were re-called with MiXCR into one record per CDR3 protein. The sample shows roughly 700,000 distinct CDR3 sequences, approximately 14% of them seen only once. Notes on this clonotype: Its antigen is still unknown.

The source is a middle-aged man who received an inactivated influenza vaccine. Specimen: PBMCs from blood, collected 14 days before vaccination. The chain joins TRBV5-6 to TRBJ2-5, with 12 nucleotides matching TRBD2. The CDR3 is CASSLKLAGGQETQYF. In DNA form, the CDR3 reads TGTGCCAGCAGCCTAAAACTAGCGGGGGGCCAAGAGACCCAGTACTTC.